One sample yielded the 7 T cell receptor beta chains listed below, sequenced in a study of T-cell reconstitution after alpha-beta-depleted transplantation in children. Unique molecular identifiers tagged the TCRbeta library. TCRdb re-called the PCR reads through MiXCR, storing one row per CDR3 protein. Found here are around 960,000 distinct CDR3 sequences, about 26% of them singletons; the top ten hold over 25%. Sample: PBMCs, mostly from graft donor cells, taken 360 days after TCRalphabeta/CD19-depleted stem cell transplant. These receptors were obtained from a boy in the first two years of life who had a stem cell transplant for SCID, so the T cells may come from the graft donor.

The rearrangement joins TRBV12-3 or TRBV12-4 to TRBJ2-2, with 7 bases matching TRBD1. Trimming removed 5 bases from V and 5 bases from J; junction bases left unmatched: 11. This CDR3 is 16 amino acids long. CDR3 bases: TGTGCCAGCAGTCGTAACAGGGGTTCGGGGACCGGGGAGCTGTTTTTT. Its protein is CASSRNRGSGTGELFF.

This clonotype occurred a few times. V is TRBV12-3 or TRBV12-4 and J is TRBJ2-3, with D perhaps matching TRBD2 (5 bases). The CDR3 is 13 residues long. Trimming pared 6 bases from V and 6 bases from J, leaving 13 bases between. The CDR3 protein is CASRVGVGDTQYF. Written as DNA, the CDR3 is TGTGCCAGCAGAGTCGGGGTCGGGGATACGCAGTATTTT.

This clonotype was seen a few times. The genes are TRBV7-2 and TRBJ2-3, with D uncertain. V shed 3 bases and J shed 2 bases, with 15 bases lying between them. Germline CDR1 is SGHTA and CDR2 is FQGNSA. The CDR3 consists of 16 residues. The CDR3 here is CASSFFLVSPTDTQYF. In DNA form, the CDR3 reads TGTGCCAGCAGCTTCTTTCTGGTTTCACCCACAGATACGCAGTATTTT.

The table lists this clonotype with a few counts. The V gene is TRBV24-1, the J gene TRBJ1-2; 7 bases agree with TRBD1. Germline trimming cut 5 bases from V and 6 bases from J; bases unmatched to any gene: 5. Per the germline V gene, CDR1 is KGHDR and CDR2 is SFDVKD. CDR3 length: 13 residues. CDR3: CATSGQGGDGYTF. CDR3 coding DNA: TGTGCCACCAGTGGCCAGGGGGGGGATGGCTACACCTTC.

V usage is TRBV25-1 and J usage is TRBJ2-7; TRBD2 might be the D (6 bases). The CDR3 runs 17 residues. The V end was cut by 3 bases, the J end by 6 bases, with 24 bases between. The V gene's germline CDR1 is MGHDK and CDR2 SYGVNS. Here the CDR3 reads CASSDPTRGAAGGEQYF. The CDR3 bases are TGTGCCAGCAGTGACCCGACTAGGGGAGCGGCTGGGGGCGAGCAGTACTTC.

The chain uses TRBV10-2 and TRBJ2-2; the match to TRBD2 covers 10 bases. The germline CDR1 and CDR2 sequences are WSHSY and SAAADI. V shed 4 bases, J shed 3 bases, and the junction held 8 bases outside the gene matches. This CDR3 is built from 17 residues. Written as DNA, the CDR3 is TGCGCCAGCAGTGGGCTAGCGGGGGCGCAGGACACCGGGGAGCTGTTTTTT. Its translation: CASSGLAGAQDTGELFF.

This CDR3 is CSAPFTTSDNSPLHF. CDR3 nucleotides: TGCAGTGCTCCATTTACGACATCGGATAATTCACCCCTCCACTTT. This chain joins TRBV20-1 and TRBJ1-6; D uncertain. CDR1 and CDR2 (germline): DFQATT, SNEGSKA (reference sequence). The CDR3 length is 15 residues. The V gene lost 5 bases and the J gene lost 5 bases, with 16 bases spanning the gap.